This entry lists 30 T cell receptor beta chains sequenced from one sample in a study of cytomegalovirus exposure and HLA in healthy donors. Sequenced by immunoSEQ multiplex PCR; TCRdb stores in-frame clones only, minus some. The sample yields 75,000 to 95,000 clones, around 96% seen once. Sequencing was done on a sample of PBMCs. The receptors shown here come from a man between 18 and 35 years old in good health and CMV-seronegative.

The chain recombines TRBV5-6 with TRBJ2-7; the D gene is possibly TRBD1 (6 bases). Germline V gene lookup returns CDR1 SGHDT and CDR2 YYEEEE. CDR3 size: 14 residues. V was shortened by 4 bases and J by 3 bases, with 14 bases between the two germline ends. This CDR3 is CASSTRQEYYEQYV. The CDR3 bases are TGTGCCAGCAGCACAAGACAGGAGTACTACGAGCAGTACGTC.

The genes are TRBV10-3 and TRBJ1-1; tentatively, D is TRBD1 (5 bases). CDR1 is ENHRY and CDR2 is SYGVKD in the germline V gene. This CDR3 region has 15 residues. The V end lost 5 bases, the J end lost 1 base, and 14 bases lay between the germline ends. As DNA, the CDR3 is TGTGCCATCAGTCTGACAGACGACCCGAACACTGAAGCTTTCTTT. Its protein is CAISLTDDPNTEAFF.

The chain uses TRBV19 and TRBJ1-5, with 12 bases aligning to TRBD1. Per the germline V gene, CDR1 is LNHDA and CDR2 is SQIVND (reference sequence). V trimming: 3 bases; J trimming: 5 bases; junction bases outside the gene matches: 8. The CDR3 contains 17 residues. The CDR3 nucleotides are TGTGCCAGTAGTATGGGGACAGGGGGCTTTAGGGATCAGCCCCAGCATTTT. This codes for CASSMGTGGFRDQPQHF.

CDR3 sequence: CASRGIEGKNIQYF. CDR3 bases: TGTGCCAGTCGGGGGATTGAAGGCAAAAACATTCAGTACTTC. The chain combines TRBV19 with TRBJ2-4; D might be TRBD2 (6 bases). This CDR3 is 14 amino acids long. V was pared by 8 bases and J by 3 bases, with 14 bases between. Germline V CDR1 and CDR2: LNHDA, SQIVND (reference sequence).

This chain uses TRBV5-1 with TRBJ2-7, with 8 bases that match TRBD2. The length of the CDR3 is 16 residues. Losses at the gene ends were 3 bases for V and 1 base for J; bases not matched to a gene: 9. Germline assignment: CDR1 SGHRS and CDR2 YFSETQ. Here the CDR3 DNA reads TGCGCCAGCAGCTCGAGAAGCGGGAGCGTTTCCTACGAGCAGTACTTC. This codes for CASSSRSGSVSYEQYF.

The V and J genes are TRBV27 and TRBJ2-7; possibly TRBD2 for D (5 bases). Trimming left V 2 bases short and J 3 bases short, with 14 bases between. In germline, CDR1 is MNHEY, CDR2 SMNVEV (reference sequence). The CDR3 loop spans 15 amino acids. The CDR3, as DNA: TGTGCCAGCAGTTTAGGGAGAAGTACGGTCTACGAGCAGTACGTC. Translating it yields CASSLGRSTVYEQYV.

This chain joins TRBV19 and TRBJ2-1; TRBD1 agrees at 7 bases. The V gene end was trimmed by 8 bases and the J gene end by 4 bases; junction bases not matched to a gene: 8. The germline V gene has CDR1 LNHDA and CDR2 SQIVND (reference sequence). The CDR3 covers 14 residues. This CDR3 is CASSGGQTYNEQFF. The CDR3 DNA is TGTGCCAGTTCAGGGGGACAGACGTACAATGAGCAGTTCTTC.

The sample holds one count of this clone. V gene TRBV27 combines with J gene TRBJ2-7, with 8 positions matching TRBD1. In germline, CDR1 is MNHEY, CDR2 SMNVEV (reference sequence). The CDR3 runs 14 residues. The V segment lost 5 bases and the J segment 5 bases; nucleotides outside the gene matches: 8. The CDR3 DNA follows: TGTGCCAGCAGTCCTCAGGGGGCAGTCGACGAGCAGTACTTC. Its protein product is CASSPQGAVDEQYF.

This chain uses TRBV10-3 with TRBJ2-3; 8 nucleotides align to TRBD2. Trimming at V came to 10 bases and at J to 4 bases, leaving 25 bases not matched to a gene. Per germline, CDR1 ENHRY and CDR2 SYGVKD. This CDR3 is built from 19 residues. In DNA, the CDR3 is TGTGCCACCGGGACCCGGGGCCTAGAAGGCGGGAGGATCTCAGATACGCAGTATTTT. Protein product: CATGTRGLEGGRISDTQYF.

The chain combines TRBV7-9 with TRBJ2-7; 7 nucleotides agree with TRBD2. CDR1 is SEHNR, CDR2 FQNEAQ, per germline (reference sequence). Losses at the gene ends were 1 base for V and 4 bases for J; bases not matched to a gene: 10. There are 16 residues in the CDR3. DNA for the CDR3: TGTGCCAGCAGCTTAGGAGGCGGGAGTAATTGGTACGAGCAGTACTTC. It codes for CASSLGGGSNWYEQYF.

V and J are TRBV5-3 and TRBJ2-7, with 11 bases identical to TRBD2. TRBV5-3 is an ORF, with its function uncertain. J gave up 0 bases and V 2 bases, and 1 base lay outside the gene matches. This CDR3 has 15 amino acids. The CDR3 loop is CARSFLAGGSYEQYV. The CDR3 DNA reads TGTGCCAGAAGCTTCCTAGCGGGGGGCTCCTACGAGCAGTACGTC.

The chain has TRBV7-2 and TRBJ1-2; 7 nucleotides align to TRBD1. Germline-derived CDR1 and CDR2 are SGHTA and FQGNSA. This CDR3 is 16 amino acids long. With 4 bases clipped from V and 0 bases from J, the junction kept 8 bases outside the gene matches. The CDR3 spells CASSWKETGTNYGYTF. The CDR3, as DNA: TGTGCCAGCAGCTGGAAAGAGACAGGGACTAACTATGGCTACACCTTC.

The chain carries TRBV7-2 and TRBJ1-1, with 8 bases aligning to TRBD1. J was trimmed by 1 base and V by 5 bases; bases with no gene match: 6. The germline V gene encodes CDR1 SGHTA and CDR2 FQGNSA. The CDR3 runs 15 residues. CDR3 DNA sequence: TGTGCCAGCAGCCCCTGGACAGGGAAGAACACTGAAGCTTTCTTT. As protein: CASSPWTGKNTEAFF.

This sequence joins TRBV19 and TRBJ2-2; 10 bases align to TRBD2. The CDR3 extends over 16 amino acids. Per germline, CDR1 LNHDA and CDR2 SQIVND (reference sequence). The trim removed 1 base at V and 6 bases at J, leaving 5 bases unmatched. DNA of the CDR3: TGTGCCAGTAGTATAGTGAGCGGGAGGGTTGCCGGGGAGCTGTTTTTT. This sequence encodes CASSIVSGRVAGELFF.

The chain recombines TRBV18 with TRBJ2-5; D is perhaps TRBD2 (6 bases). V dropped 3 bases and J dropped 3 bases, with 14 bases sitting between them. The CDR3 runs 15 residues. Per germline, CDR1 KGHSH and CDR2 LQKENI. DNA for the CDR3: TGTGCCAGCTCACCCCGCGGGGTGGTCAAAGAGACCCAGTACTTC. Translated: CASSPRGVVKETQYF.

This chain links TRBV6-1 with TRBJ1-5, with a possible D match to TRBD1 (5 bases). The length of the CDR3 is 15 residues. Germline CDR1 reads MNHNS; CDR2 reads SASEGT. V lost 8 bases and J lost 0, with 14 bases in between. CDR3 loop: CASQDFGGSNQPQHF. In nucleotides, the CDR3 is TGTGCCAGCCAAGATTTCGGGGGTAGCAATCAGCCCCAGCATTTT.

The chain recombines TRBV6-1 with TRBJ1-1; D might be TRBD1 (6 bases). Germline CDR1 and CDR2: MNHNS and SASEGT. Trimming cost V 2 bases and J 5 bases, with 12 bases left between them. The CDR3 has 14 amino acids. CDR3 in amino acids: CASSETTGSTEAFF. As DNA, the CDR3 is TGTGCCAGCAGTGAAACTACAGGGAGTACTGAAGCTTTCTTT.

V usage is TRBV6-6 and J usage is TRBJ2-1, with a possible D match to TRBD2 (6 bases). The germline V gene has CDR1 MNHNY and CDR2 SVGAGI (reference sequence). V lost 2 bases to trimming and J lost 10 bases, with 12 bases between them. The CDR3 spans 13 residues. The CDR3 reads CASSYAGRGEQFF. Here the CDR3 DNA reads TGTGCCAGCAGTTACGCGGGGAGAGGGGAGCAGTTCTTC.

The rearrangement uses TRBV27 and TRBJ2-2; 10 nucleotides match TRBD1. The junction had 4 bases not matched to a gene; V was cut back by 5 bases and J by 4 bases. Germline-derived CDR1 and CDR2 are MNHEY and SMNVEV (reference sequence). The CDR3 is 15 amino acids. CDR3 DNA: TGTGCCAGCAGTCCGGGGACAGGGGCCACCGGGGAGCTGTTTTTT. Amino acid sequence: CASSPGTGATGELFF.

The rearrangement joins TRBV11-3 to TRBJ2-5; D gene ambiguous. This CDR3 has 15 amino acids. Germline loops: CDR1 SGHNT, CDR2 YENEEA. V was trimmed by 6 bases and J by 5 bases, leaving 19 bases between them. As DNA, the CDR3 is TGTGCCAGCAGTCCCCTTCCGGTCCGGGTGGAGACCCAGTACTTC. This sequence encodes CASSPLPVRVETQYF.

The V gene is TRBV4-1, the J gene TRBJ2-4; the match to TRBD1 covers 9 bases. Trimming cost V 4 bases and J 4 bases; bases outside gene matches: 5. The germline gives CDR1 MGHRA, CDR2 YSYEKL. The CDR3 covers 15 residues. CDR3 coding DNA: TGCGCCAGCAGCCGGACAGGGGAGGGGAAAAACATTCAGTACTTC. It specifies CASSRTGEGKNIQYF.

The rearrangement links TRBV18 to TRBJ2-7, with D maybe TRBD1 (6 bases). The CDR3 length is 16 residues. Trimming stripped 3 bases from V and 2 bases from J, with 17 bases between. The germline V gene encodes CDR1 KGHSH and CDR2 LQKENI. The CDR3 DNA reads TGTGCCAGCTCACCGACGACAGGTAGCGAACCCTACGAGCAGTACGTC. It specifies CASSPTTGSEPYEQYV.

This clone was seen a single time. The V call is TRBV19, the J call TRBJ1-2; 12 positions agree with TRBD1. The CDR3 sequence is 17 residues long. The V segment lost 3 bases and the J segment 3 bases; nucleotides outside the gene matches: 8. Looked up from germline, CDR1 is LNHDA and CDR2 is SQIVND (reference sequence). CDR3 DNA sequence: TGTGCCAGTAGTATTCGGGGACAGGGGGCATCGGACTATGGCTACACCTTC. Its translation: CASSIRGQGASDYGYTF.

The chain uses TRBV29-1 and TRBJ2-7; 11 positions agree with TRBD2. The CDR3 extends over 15 amino acids. V lost 7 bases to trimming and J lost 3 bases; unmatched junction nucleotides: 11. Germline CDR1 is SQVTM and CDR2 is ANQGSEA. The chain's CDR3 is CSADLLAGGRYEQYF. The CDR3 nucleotides read TGCAGCGCCGACCTTCTAGCGGGAGGCCGCTACGAGCAGTACTTC.

V usage is TRBV6-5 and J usage is TRBJ1-4; the match to TRBD1 covers 8 bases. The CDR3 sequence is 14 residues long. In germline, CDR1 is MNHEY, CDR2 SVGAGI. V lost 6 bases, J lost 6 bases, and 6 bases stayed unmatched. The CDR3 loop is CASSRTGLYEKLFF. The CDR3 DNA reads TGTGCCAGCAGCCGGACAGGGCTTTATGAAAAACTGTTTTTT.

V and J are TRBV9 and TRBJ1-4; D gene unclear. This CDR3 contains 15 residues. The V gene's germline CDR1 is SGDLS and CDR2 YYNGEE. V shed 0 bases and J shed 4 bases, with 10 bases lying between them. CDR3 nucleotides: TGTGCCAGCAGCGTAGGTAAACAATATAATGAAAAACTGTTTTTT. It specifies CASSVGKQYNEKLFF.

The rearrangement joins TRBV9 to TRBJ2-1; 7 bases match TRBD2. In germline, CDR1 is SGDLS, CDR2 YYNGEE. The junction had 9 bases not matched to a gene; V was cut back by 4 bases and J by 5 bases. The CDR3 extends over 15 amino acids. DNA for the CDR3: TGTGCCAGCAGCCCAGCGGGGAGTTCCCACAATGAGCAGTTCTTC. The encoded protein is CASSPAGSSHNEQFF.

V is TRBV20-1 and J is TRBJ1-4, with D unresolved. The V and J ends lost 8 bases and 8 bases respectively, with 12 bases between them. CDR3 size: 11 residues. Germline-derived CDR1 and CDR2 are DFQATT and SNEGSKA (reference sequence). CDR3 residues: CSSGLREKLFF. The CDR3 nucleotides read TGCAGTTCTGGACTCAGGGAAAAACTGTTTTTT.

The V call is TRBV7-8, the J call TRBJ1-5; no reliable D call. The germline V gene encodes CDR1 SGHVS and CDR2 FQNEAQ. This CDR3 spans 15 amino acids. The ends were cut back, 2 bases at V and 2 bases at J, with 10 bases in the middle. CDR3 coding DNA: TGTGCCAGCAGCTTAAGATTCCGGGGCAATCAGCCCCAGCATTTT. This encodes CASSLRFRGNQPQHF.

This rearrangement joins TRBV11-2 to TRBJ2-1; D not resolved. This CDR3 has 16 amino acids. Trimming left V 1 base short and J 4 bases short, with 14 bases between. Germline V gene lookup returns CDR1 SGHAT and CDR2 FQNNGV. The CDR3 region is CASSLASRSPYNEQFF. Here the CDR3 DNA reads TGTGCCAGCAGCTTAGCTTCCAGGTCCCCATACAATGAGCAGTTCTTC.